This T cell receptor (beta chain) was obtained from a study of T cell clones after liver transplantation. Across the whole study: Tolerant meant at least one year fully off immunosuppression without liver enzymes above twice normal. Study-wide results and limits: Low donor cell numbers restricted donor-reactive repertoire measurement in a couple of subjects. A larger donor-reactive than third-party decline suggested partial antigen-specific deletion. These preliminary findings come from unstandardized post-transplant sampling times.

Comments on this clone: Its antigen is not known.

Using immunoSEQ multiplex PCR, the repertoire was profiled, and TCRdb retains in-frame clones only, with some absent. The data hold around 60,000 clones, with 60% to 80% observed a single time. This clonotype was sampled from a human donor who received a liver transplant. The starting material was CD4+ T cells from blood, obtained before liver transplant.

The CDR3 here is CASSLGEVSGNTIYF. CDR3 DNA sequence: TGTGCCAGCAGCTTAGGAGAGGTCTCTGGAAACACCATATATTTT. The rearrangement joins TRBV13 to TRBJ1-3; D uncertain. Germline-derived CDR1 and CDR2 are PRHDT and FYEKMQ (reference sequence). The CDR3 length is 15 residues. The V gene lost 0 bases and the J gene lost 0 bases, with 6 bases spanning the gap.